The 2 T cell receptor beta chains presented below share a single source sample, sequenced in a study of T cell responses to AZD1222 COVID-19 vaccine. This table comes from immunoSEQ multiplex PCR, and its TCRdb copy is limited to in-frame clones, with some not included. This sample has 70,000 to 95,000 clones, with around nine tenths found just once. Here the sequenced sample was peripheral blood, taken 28 days after the second AZD1222 dose. These receptors were collected from an adult who received the AZD1222 COVID-19 vaccine.

The chain joins TRBV12-5 to TRBJ1-1; D may be TRBD1 (6 bases). The CDR3 length is 15 residues. Trimming shortened V by 2 bases and J by 2 bases, and 12 bases separated the two germline ends. Germline-derived CDR1 and CDR2 are LGHNT and FRNRAP. The CDR3 loop is CASGLSGHINTEAFF. The CDR3, as DNA: TGTGCTAGTGGTTTGTCGGGACATATAAACACTGAAGCTTTCTTT.

The chain is built from TRBV14 and TRBJ1-5; D unresolved. The germline V gene has CDR1 SGHDN and CDR2 FVKESK. V lost 4 bases and J 4 bases, leaving 11 bases between the germline ends. The CDR3 is 14 amino acids. The CDR3 coding sequence is TGTGCCAGCAGCCCTCAGTGGATTAATCAGCCCCAGCATTTT. This encodes CASSPQWINQPQHF.